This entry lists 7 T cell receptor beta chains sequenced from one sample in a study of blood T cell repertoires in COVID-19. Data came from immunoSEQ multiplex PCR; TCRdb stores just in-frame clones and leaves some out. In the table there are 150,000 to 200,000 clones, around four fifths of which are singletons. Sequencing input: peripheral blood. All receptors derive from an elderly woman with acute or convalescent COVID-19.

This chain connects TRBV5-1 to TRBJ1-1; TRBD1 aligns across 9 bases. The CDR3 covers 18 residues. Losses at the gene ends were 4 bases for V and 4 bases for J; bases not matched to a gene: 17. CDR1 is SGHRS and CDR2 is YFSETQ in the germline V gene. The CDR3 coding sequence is TGCGCCAGCAGCCCCTCCGGACCCGGACAGGGGAGATTCACTGAAGCTTTCTTT. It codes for CASSPSGPGQGRFTEAFF.

CDR3 loop: CASSQDLLATDTQYF. The CDR3 nucleotides read TGCGCCAGCAGCCAAGATCTCTTAGCGACAGATACGCAGTATTTT. This rearrangement joins TRBV4-3 to TRBJ2-3; TRBD2 is a possible D gene (5 bases). Germline-derived CDR1 and CDR2 are LGHNA and YSLEER. The CDR3 contains 15 residues. Trimming took 0 bases from V and 3 from J, leaving 10 bases between them.

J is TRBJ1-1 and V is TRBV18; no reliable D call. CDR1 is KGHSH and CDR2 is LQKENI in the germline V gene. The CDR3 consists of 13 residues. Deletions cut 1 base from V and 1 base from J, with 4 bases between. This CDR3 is CASSPRQNTEAFF. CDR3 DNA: TGTGCCAGCTCACCACGACAGAACACTGAAGCTTTCTTT.

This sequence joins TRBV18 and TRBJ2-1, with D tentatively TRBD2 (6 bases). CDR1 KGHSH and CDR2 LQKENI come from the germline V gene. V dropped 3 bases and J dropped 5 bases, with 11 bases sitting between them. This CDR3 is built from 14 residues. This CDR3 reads CASSPLGGDNEQFF. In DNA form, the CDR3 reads TGTGCCAGCTCACCCCTAGGAGGGGACAATGAGCAGTTCTTC. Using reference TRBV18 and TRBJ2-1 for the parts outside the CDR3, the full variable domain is NAGVMQNPRHLVRRRGQEARLRCSPMKGHSHVYWYRQLPEEGLKFMVYLQKENIIDESGMPKERFSAEFPKEGPSILRIQQVVRGDSAAYFCASSPLGGDNEQFFGPGTRLTVL.

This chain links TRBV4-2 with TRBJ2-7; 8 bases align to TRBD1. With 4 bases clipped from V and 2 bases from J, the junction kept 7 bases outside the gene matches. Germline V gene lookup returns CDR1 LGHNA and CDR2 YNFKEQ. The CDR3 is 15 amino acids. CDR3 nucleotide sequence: TGTGCCAGCAGCCGCGGACAGGGCGGAACCTACGAGCAGTACTTC. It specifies CASSRGQGGTYEQYF.

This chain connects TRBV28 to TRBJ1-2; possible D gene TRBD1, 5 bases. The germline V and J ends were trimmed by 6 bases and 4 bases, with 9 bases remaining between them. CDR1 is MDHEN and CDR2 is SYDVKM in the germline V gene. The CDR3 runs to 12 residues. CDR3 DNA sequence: TGTGCCAGCAGAGTAGGGGTCTATGGCTACACCTTC. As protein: CASRVGVYGYTF.

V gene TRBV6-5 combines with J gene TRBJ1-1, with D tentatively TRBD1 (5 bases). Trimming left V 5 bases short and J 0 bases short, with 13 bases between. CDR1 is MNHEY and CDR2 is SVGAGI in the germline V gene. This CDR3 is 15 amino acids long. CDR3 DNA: TGTGCCAGCAGTCCTCAGGGCAGGGTGAACACTGAAGCTTTCTTT. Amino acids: CASSPQGRVNTEAFF.